A selection of T cell receptor beta chains follows, all from one sample in a study of shared clonotypes between healthy human individuals. Clones were sequenced by immunoSEQ multiplex PCR, and TCRdb holds only the in-frame ones, with some missing. The top ten clones hold approximately 0.4% of a sample with a few million clones, over 90% of them seen once. The specimen was naive CD4+ T cells from PBMCs. The origin of the receptors is a man between 18 and 35 years old in good health. Some clones in this sample may be carry-over from other donors' samples. The CDR3 runs from the conserved cysteine through the conserved F or W. D genes are given only for firm matches. Clone size, where shown, is once, few, many, or a class for clones that have expanded.

V gene	J gene	clone size	D gene	CDR3 protein	CDR3 DNA
TRBV5-4	TRBJ2-1	-	-	CASSALHNEQFF	TGTGCCAGCAGCGCACTCCACAATGAGCAGTTCTTC
TRBV7-2	TRBJ2-5	-	TRBD2	CASSISGSGETQYF	TGTGCCAGCAGCATTAGCGGGAGCGGCGAGACCCAGTACTTC
TRBV7-9	TRBJ2-4	-	-	CASSLGSLAKNIQYF	TGTGCCAGCAGCTTAGGTTCCCTAGCCAAAAACATTCAGTACTTC
TRBV28	TRBJ2-4	-	TRBD1	CASSLGGDRGDIQYF	TGTGCCAGCAGTTTAGGCGGGGACAGGGGGGACATTCAGTACTTC
TRBV23-1	TRBJ2-7	-	-	CASSQSGRLPFYEQYF	TGCGCCAGCAGTCAATCGGGACGCCTGCCCTTCTACGAGCAGTACTTC
TRBV18	TRBJ1-4	-	-	CASSPSSGTWSEKLFF	TGTGCCAGCTCACCCAGTTCAGGGACATGGAGTGAAAAACTGTTTTTT
TRBV19	TRBJ1-4	-	TRBD1	CASSTTGTGKEKLFF	TGTGCCAGTAGTACCACCGGGACAGGGAAAGAAAAACTGTTTTTT
TRBV29-1	TRBJ2-1	-	-	CSVAAPRDNEQFF	TGCAGCGTTGCGGCCCCACGGGACAATGAGCAGTTCTTC
TRBV6-1	TRBJ1-5	-	-	CASSEGTLSNQPQHF	TGTGCCAGCAGTGAAGGGACGTTAAGCAATCAGCCCCAGCATTTT
TRBV19	TRBJ2-3	-	TRBD2	CASKTGGVTDTQYF	TGTGCCAGTAAAACGGGAGGCGTCACAGATACGCAGTATTTT
TRBV7-2	TRBJ2-3	-	-	CASSWGWTDTQYF	TGTGCCAGCAGCTGGGGGTGGACAGATACGCAGTATTTT
TRBV9	TRBJ2-5	-	TRBD2	CASSVGMASGVQETQYF	TGTGCCAGCAGCGTAGGTATGGCGAGCGGGGTTCAAGAGACCCAGTACTTC
TRBV6-4	TRBJ2-2	-	-	CASSDSPGELFF	TGTGCCAGCAGTGACTCCCCCGGGGAGCTGTTTTTT
TRBV27	TRBJ1-4	-	TRBD1	CASSLLDRGKLFF	TGTGCCAGCAGTCTATTAGACAGGGGAAAACTGTTTTTT
TRBV5-8	TRBJ2-7	-	-	CASSLGRHYEQYF	TGTGCCAGCAGCTTAGGACGCCACTACGAGCAGTACTTC
TRBV6-1	TRBJ2-7	-	-	CASSEEGRYYEQYF	TGTGCCAGCAGTGAAGAAGGAAGGTACTACGAGCAGTACTTC
TRBV2	TRBJ1-5	-	TRBD1	CASRGGVGQPQHF	TGTGCCAGCAGAGGGGGCGTCGGTCAGCCCCAGCATTTT
TRBV7-6	TRBJ2-1	once	TRBD1	CASGVQGSSYNEQFF	TGTGCCAGCGGCGTACAGGGGAGCTCCTACAATGAGCAGTTCTTC
TRBV9	TRBJ1-1	-	-	CASSAGQRNTEAFF	TGTGCCAGCAGCGCCGGACAGAGGAACACTGAAGCTTTCTTT
TRBV7-9	TRBJ2-1	-	TRBD1	CASSSVQGGEQFF	TGTGCCAGCAGCTCCGTACAGGGGGGTGAGCAGTTCTTC
TRBV10-3	TRBJ1-3	-	-	CAISPTGSSGNTIYF	TGTGCCATCAGCCCTACAGGAAGCTCTGGAAACACCATATATTTT
TRBV7-2	TRBJ1-5	-	-	CASSLGWAANQPQHF	TGTGCCAGCAGCTTGGGGTGGGCAGCCAATCAGCCCCAGCATTTT
TRBV18	TRBJ1-1	-	-	CASSPPTGARLEAFF	TGTGCCAGCTCACCCCCGACAGGAGCTAGGTTAGAAGCTTTCTTT
TRBV11-3	TRBJ2-2	-	-	CASSSIGELFF	TGTGCCAGCAGCTCGATTGGGGAGCTGTTTTTT
TRBV18	TRBJ2-5	-	TRBD2	CASSPGLAGGPQETQYF	TGTGCCAGCTCACCGGGACTAGCGGGAGGTCCTCAAGAGACCCAGTACTTC
TRBV5-6	TRBJ1-2	-	-	CASSLFGGTNYGYTF	TGTGCCAGCAGCTTGTTCGGGGGCACTAACTATGGCTACACCTTC
TRBV7-9	TRBJ1-1	few	-	CASSLDANTEAFF	TGTGCCAGCAGCTTAGATGCTAACACTGAAGCTTTCTTT